This T cell receptor beta chain was captured in a study of neurological immune-mediated disorders (dated by TCRdb to the late 2010s). Describing the broader study: Among the roughly 34 multiple sclerosis patients, relapsing-remitting MS was present in some 31 and secondary progressive MS was present in 3. Peripheral blood TCR-beta repertoires from patients with HTLV-I-associated myelopathy (HAM/TSP), patients with multiple sclerosis, and healthy controls were compared in the study using UMI-based sequencing. The roughly 100 TCR-beta libraries covered PBMC samples along with longitudinal samples, technical triplicates, and paired sorted CD4+ and CD8+ T-cell subsets. The cohort comprised around 70 subjects: roughly 15 HAM/TSP patients, 34 multiple sclerosis patients and about 20 healthy controls. What the authors observed across the whole study: TCR clonal expansion was highest in HAM/TSP patients and lowest in MS patients, with MS patients falling below even healthy controls. The MS cluster was not associated with any clinical or MRI features, and the authors stated that larger cohorts are needed. No identical CDR3 amino acid sequences were found to be shared among expanded clones across subjects, suggesting that TCR-beta repertoires were private in all groups. Phylogenetic analysis grouped repertoires from 18 of 34 MS patients into a cluster of related CDR3 sequences, suggesting a possible repertoire-level signature.

For unsorted PBMC libraries, 2 million PBMCs were used after storage in RNAlater at -80 degrees C until RNA extraction. Multiple sclerosis patients were enrolled in a US clinical protocol under which disease progression was evaluated by magnetic resonance imaging. PBMCs were separated from peripheral blood using Ficoll-Hypaque density gradient centrifugation and then cryopreserved in liquid nitrogen. The CDR3, from cysteine to phenylalanine, totals 14 residues. Of all the DNA, just the CDR3 is kept, 42 bases in frame from base 1. V is cut by 1 base and J by 7 bases, and the space between the germline ends is 10 bases. This clonotype was seen at least ten times. Its antigen is unknown. The record has no base qualities; no much larger clone is one base away. cDNA synthesis used template-switch 5'RACE with a primer carrying a 10-nucleotide random unique molecular identifier tagging each TCR transcript. Each sequencing run produced over 200 million TCR-beta sequences covering 15-18 subjects. Total RNA was extracted with the RNeasy kit. Using the KAPA Real-time Library Amplification kit, TCR-beta VDJ regions were amplified with primers for the TCR constant region and the 5'RACE anchor. A first PCR added sample indexes and Illumina adaptors, and a second PCR then raised library yield. After Ampure bead purification, the TCR product of roughly 650 bp was size-selected on a 2% E-gel SizeSelection system. Before pooling, library quality was checked on a Bioanalyzer, concentration was measured with Qubit, and libraries were quantified with the Kapa Library Quantification kit. Libraries were sequenced paired-end 2 x 150 bp on an Illumina HiSeq 2500. To increase sequence diversity, roughly 25-31% phiX was spiked into each library pool. The study's own analysis went as follows. Quality-filtered reads were processed with the UMI-based MiGEC pipeline, and over 85% of raw TCR sequences were removed by the MiGEC pipeline during error correction. VDJ genes were aligned to IMGT germline references, and each clonotype was defined by a unique CDR3 amino acid sequence together with V-J genes. Clonal expansion, Shannon diversity and CDR3 relatedness were evaluated with VDJtools (CalcPairwiseDistances, ClusterSamples), while phylogenetic trees were built in CLCbio workbench. Using coefficient-of-variation modelling across technical triplicates, the study counted a clone as expanded if it had at least 8 unique UMIs. Through fastp at Q25 and MiXCR, TCRdb rebuilt clones from the public reads, retaining in-frame beta chains. Each CDR3 protein appears once, grouped with its most common genes and DNA. TCRdb assigned the V and J calls; the authors' analysis was not used. This sample holds over 50,000 distinct CDR3 sequences; roughly 5.6% were observed only once. Together, the top ten hold 5.6% of the sample.

The sequence joins TRBV12-3 or TRBV12-4 to TRBJ1-4; confidence is insufficient to name the D gene. Sequencing was done on a sample of PBMCs. This TCR was recovered from a human donor with multiple sclerosis. The donor label of this sample is uncertain. The bases are TGTGCCAGCAGTTTAGGTCTGGGCTCTGAAAAACTGTTTTTT. Translated, this is CASSLGLGSEKLFF.